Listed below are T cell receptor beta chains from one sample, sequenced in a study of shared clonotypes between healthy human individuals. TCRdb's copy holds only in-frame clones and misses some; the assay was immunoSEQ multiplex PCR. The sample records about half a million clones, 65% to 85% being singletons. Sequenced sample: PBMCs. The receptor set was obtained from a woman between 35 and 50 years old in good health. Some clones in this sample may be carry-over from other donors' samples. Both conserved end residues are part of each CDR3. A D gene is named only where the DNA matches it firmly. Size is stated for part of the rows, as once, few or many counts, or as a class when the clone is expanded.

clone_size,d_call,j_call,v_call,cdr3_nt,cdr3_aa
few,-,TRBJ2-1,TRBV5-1,TGCGCCAGCGGGGCGGCGACTGGATACAATGAGCAGTTCTTC,CASGAATGYNEQFF
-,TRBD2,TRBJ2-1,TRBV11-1,TGTGCCAGCAGCCTAGGGACTACCCTTAATGAGCAGTTCTTC,CASSLGTTLNEQFF
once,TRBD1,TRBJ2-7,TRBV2,TGTGCCAGCAGCAAGCGAGGGACAGGGTCTTATTCCTACGAGCAGTACTTC,CASSKRGTGSYSYEQYF
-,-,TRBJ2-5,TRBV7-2,TGTGCCAGCAGAGTGGCGGGCCAAGAGACCCAGTACTTC,CASRVAGQETQYF
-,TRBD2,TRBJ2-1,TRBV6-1,TGTGCCAGCGCCAGACTAGCGGGAGTCAATGAGCAGTTCTTC,CASARLAGVNEQFF
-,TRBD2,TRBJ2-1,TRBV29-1,TGCAGCGTCCAAGGACTAGCGGGAGGAGGGGGATACAATGAGCAGTTCTTC,CSVQGLAGGGGYNEQFF
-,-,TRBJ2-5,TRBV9,TGTGCCAGCAGCCCCCGGGACACCCAAGAGACCCAGTACTTC,CASSPRDTQETQYF
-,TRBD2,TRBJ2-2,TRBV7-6,TGTGCCAGCAGCCTACTCGCGGGAGGTACCGGGGAGCTGTTTTTT,CASSLLAGGTGELFF
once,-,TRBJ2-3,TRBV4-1,TGCGCCAGCAGCCCCGGTGGCACAGATACGCAGTATTTT,CASSPGGTDTQYF
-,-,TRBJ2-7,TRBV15,TGTGCCACCAGCAGAGATGCTGCAACCTACGAGCAGTACTTC,CATSRDAATYEQYF
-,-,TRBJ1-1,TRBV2,TGTGCCAGCATCTGGGTACAAAACACTGAAGCTTTCTTT,CASIWVQNTEAFF
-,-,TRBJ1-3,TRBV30,TGTGCCTGGAGTAACACGGACTCTGGAAACACCATATATTTT,CAWSNTDSGNTIYF
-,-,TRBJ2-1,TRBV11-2,TGTGCCAGCAGCTTAGAGGGTGGGACGGAGCAGTTCTTC,CASSLEGGTEQFF
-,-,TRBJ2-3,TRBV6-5,TGTGCCAGCAGTTACTCCTGGCGGGAAGTGGCAGATACGCAGTATTTT,CASSYSWREVADTQYF